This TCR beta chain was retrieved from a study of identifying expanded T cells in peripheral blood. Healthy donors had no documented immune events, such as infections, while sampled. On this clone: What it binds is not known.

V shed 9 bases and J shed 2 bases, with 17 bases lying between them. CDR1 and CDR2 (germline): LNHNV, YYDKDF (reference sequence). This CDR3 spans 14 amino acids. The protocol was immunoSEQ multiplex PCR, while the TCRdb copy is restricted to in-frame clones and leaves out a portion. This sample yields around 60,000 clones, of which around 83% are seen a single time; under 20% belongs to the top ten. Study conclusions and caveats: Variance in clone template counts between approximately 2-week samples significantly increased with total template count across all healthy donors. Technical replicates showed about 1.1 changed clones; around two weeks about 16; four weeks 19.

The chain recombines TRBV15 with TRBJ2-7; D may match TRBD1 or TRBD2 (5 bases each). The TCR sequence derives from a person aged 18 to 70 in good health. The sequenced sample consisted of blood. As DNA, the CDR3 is TGTGCCACTTCGAGGGACCTAGGGACCTACGAGCAGTACGTC. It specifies CATSRDLGTYEQYV.